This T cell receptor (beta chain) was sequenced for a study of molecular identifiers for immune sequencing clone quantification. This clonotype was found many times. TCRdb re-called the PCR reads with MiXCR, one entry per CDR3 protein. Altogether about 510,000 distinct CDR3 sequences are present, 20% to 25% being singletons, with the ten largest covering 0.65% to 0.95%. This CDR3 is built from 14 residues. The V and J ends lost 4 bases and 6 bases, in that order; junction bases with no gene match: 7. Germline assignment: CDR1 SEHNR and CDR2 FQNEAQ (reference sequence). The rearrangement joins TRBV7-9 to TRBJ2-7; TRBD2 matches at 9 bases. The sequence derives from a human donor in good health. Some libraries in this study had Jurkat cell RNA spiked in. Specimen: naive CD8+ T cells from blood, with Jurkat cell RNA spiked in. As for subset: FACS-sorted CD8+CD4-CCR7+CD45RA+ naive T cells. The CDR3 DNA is TGTGCCAGCAGCTCCCCCGGACTAGCGAGCGAGCAGTACTTC. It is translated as CASSSPGLASEQYF.